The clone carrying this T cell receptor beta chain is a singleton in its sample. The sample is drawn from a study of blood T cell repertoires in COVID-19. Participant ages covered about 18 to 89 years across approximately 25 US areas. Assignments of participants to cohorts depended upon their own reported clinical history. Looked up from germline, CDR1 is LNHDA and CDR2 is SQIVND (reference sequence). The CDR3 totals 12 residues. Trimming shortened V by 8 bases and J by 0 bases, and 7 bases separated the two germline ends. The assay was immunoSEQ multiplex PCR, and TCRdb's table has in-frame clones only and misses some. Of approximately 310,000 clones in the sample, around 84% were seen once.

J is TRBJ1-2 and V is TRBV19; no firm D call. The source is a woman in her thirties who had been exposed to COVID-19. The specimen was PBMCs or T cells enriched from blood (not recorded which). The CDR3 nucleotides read TGTGCCAGTCGGGGATCTAACTATGGCTACACCTTC. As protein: CASRGSNYGYTF.